The 14 T cell receptor beta chains reported below all come from one sample, sequenced in a study of blood T cell repertoires in COVID-19. Sequencing used immunoSEQ multiplex PCR; TCRdb keeps in-frame clones, though not all of them. The table includes around 200,000 clones, around 86% detected once. The sequenced sample consisted of peripheral blood. These receptors all come from a man aged 40-49 years with acute or convalescent COVID-19.

The gene calls are TRBV28 and TRBJ1-1; unclear D gene. Per germline, CDR1 MDHEN and CDR2 SYDVKM. The ends were cut back, 5 bases at V and 4 bases at J, with 17 bases in the middle. The CDR3 consists of 15 residues. The CDR3 loop reads CASSPARGLGTEAFF. The DNA of the CDR3 is TGTGCCAGCAGTCCCGCCCGCGGGCTGGGCACTGAAGCTTTCTTT.

This rearrangement joins TRBV6-6 to TRBJ2-7, with TRBD2 identical over 7 bases. The CDR3 consists of 15 residues. The trim removed 9 bases at V and 3 bases at J, leaving 14 bases unmatched. CDR1 is MNHNY, CDR2 SVGAGI, per germline (reference sequence). The chain's CDR3 is CASPGSGTTCYEQYF. In nucleotides, the CDR3 is TGTGCCAGTCCGGGATCAGGGACTACTTGCTACGAGCAGTACTTC.

In DNA, the CDR3 is TGTGCCAGCTCACCGGAGCAGGGGGGCACTGAAGCTTTCTTT. Translated, it gives CASSPEQGGTEAFF. The J gene is TRBJ1-1, the V gene TRBV18, with 7 bases matching TRBD1. V lost 3 bases to trimming and J lost 4 bases; unmatched junction nucleotides: 5. CDR1 is KGHSH and CDR2 is LQKENI in the germline V gene. The CDR3 is made up of 14 amino acids. The whole variable domain, remainder taken from reference TRBV18 and TRBJ1-1, is NAGVMQNPRHLVRRRGQEARLRCSPMKGHSHVYWYRQLPEEGLKFMVYLQKENIIDESGMPKERFSAEFPKEGPSILRIQQVVRGDSAAYFCASSPEQGGTEAFFGQGTRLTVV.

V usage is TRBV19 and J usage is TRBJ1-5, with 10 bases aligning to TRBD1. This CDR3 is built from 14 residues. Germline loops: CDR1 LNHDA, CDR2 SQIVND (reference sequence). The V segment lost 5 bases and the J segment 3 bases; nucleotides outside the gene matches: 1. CDR3 in DNA: TGTGCCAGTAGTGGGACAGGGGTCAATCAGCCCCAGCATTTT. Amino acids: CASSGTGVNQPQHF. Together with reference TRBV19 and TRBJ1-5, the CDR3 gives the full variable domain: DGGITQSPKYLFRKEGQNVTLSCEQNLNHDAMYWYRQDPGQGLRLIYYSQIVNDFQKGDIAEGYSVSREKKESFPLTVTSAQKNPTAFYLCASSGTGVNQPQHFGDGTRLSIL.

Details on this clone: The junction differs from germline at one of its ends, possibly a read error. The genes are TRBV5-1 and TRBJ1-1; D is perhaps TRBD1 (5 bases). The V gene's germline CDR1 is SGHRS and CDR2 YFSETQ. CDR3 size: 13 residues. CDR3 bases: TGCGCCAGCAGCTTGGGACAGAACTCTGAAGCTTTCTTT. Its translation is CASSLGQNSEAFF.

The chain is built from TRBV2 and TRBJ2-7; tentative D call: TRBD2 (6 bases). Germline CDR1 SNHLY, CDR2 FYNNEI. Trimming removed 5 bases from V and 1 base from J, with 12 bases in between. This CDR3 has 14 amino acids. CDR3 nucleotides: TGTGCCAGCAGTTCGTATCTAGCGTCCTACGAGCAGTACTTC. It specifies CASSSYLASYEQYF. Supplemented by reference TRBV2 and TRBJ2-7, the full variable domain reads EPEVTQTPSHQVTQMGQEVILRCVPISNHLYFYWYRQILGQKVEFLVSFYNNEISEKSEIFDDQFSVERPDGSNFTLKIRSTKLEDSAMYFCASSSYLASYEQYFGPGTRLTVT.

The J gene is TRBJ2-7, the V gene TRBV24-1, with a possible D match to TRBD2 (5 bases). Germline V CDR1 and CDR2: KGHDR, SFDVKD. CDR3 length equals 15 residues. V lost 4 bases to trimming and J lost 5 bases, with 17 bases between them. In DNA, the CDR3 is TGTGCCACCAGTGAGTCCCGGCCCGGGAAGCACGAGCAGTACTTC. Translating it yields CATSESRPGKHEQYF.

The chain links TRBV10-3 to TRBJ1-5; D gene uncertain. This CDR3 spans 15 amino acids. The germline CDR1 and CDR2 sequences are ENHRY and SYGVKD. Trimming pared 5 bases from V and 2 bases from J, leaving 13 bases between. CDR3 bases: TGTGCCATCAGTTCTAGGAGGGATGGCAATCAGCCCCAGCATTTT. This codes for CAISSRRDGNQPQHF.

The chain carries TRBV25-1 and TRBJ1-2; possibly TRBD1 for D (6 bases). Trimming stripped 8 bases from V and 2 bases from J, with 15 bases between. The germline CDR1 and CDR2 sequences are MGHDK and SYGVNS. The CDR3 has 14 amino acids. CDR3 sequence reads: CASSPRTANYGYTF. The CDR3 DNA reads TGTGCCAGCTCCCCCCGGACAGCCAACTATGGCTACACCTTC.

The chain uses TRBV6-1 and TRBJ2-2; TRBD1 aligns across 7 bases. The germline gives CDR1 MNHNS, CDR2 SASEGT. Unmatched junction bases numbered 2, after V lost 7 bases and J lost 6 bases. The CDR3 covers 12 residues. In nucleotides, the CDR3 is TGTGCCAGCACGACAGGGCCCGGGGAGCTGTTTTTT. It encodes CASTTGPGELFF.

CDR3 sequence: CAWGDRGRLSYEQYF. The CDR3 DNA sequence: TGTGCCTGGGGGGACAGGGGGCGCCTCTCCTACGAGCAGTACTTC. This chain uses TRBV30 with TRBJ2-7; TRBD1 matches 12 bases. The CDR3 covers 15 residues. With V trimmed by 5 bases and J by 0 bases, 5 bases remained unmatched. Germline CDR1 reads GTSNPN; CDR2 reads SVGIG (reference sequence).

This chain connects TRBV6-4 to TRBJ2-5; D is possibly TRBD2 (7 bases). The V gene's germline CDR1 is MRHNA and CDR2 SNTAGT. V was pared by 4 bases and J by 1 base, with 16 bases between. The CDR3 loop spans 16 amino acids. The CDR3 nucleotides are TGTGCCAGCAGTGCCACCCCGGGGGGCTTCCAAGAGACCCAGTACTTC. Protein sequence: CASSATPGGFQETQYF.

This clone was seen just once. The chain is built from TRBV15 and TRBJ1-2, with D tentatively TRBD1 (6 bases). The ends were cut back, 1 base at V and 4 bases at J, with 19 bases in the middle. Germline CDR1 reads LNHNV; CDR2 reads YYDKDF (reference sequence). The CDR3 totals 17 residues. The CDR3 sequence is CATSRVTGGEGRYGYTF. DNA of the CDR3: TGTGCCACCAGCAGAGTAACGGGGGGCGAAGGGCGCTATGGCTACACCTTC.

The gene calls are TRBV27 and TRBJ1-4, with D tentatively TRBD1 (5 bases). Germline V gives CDR1 MNHEY, CDR2 SMNVEV (reference sequence). This CDR3 has 13 residues. Here the CDR3 DNA reads TGTGCTTCCCGCAGGGCTAGTAATGAAAAACTGTTTTTT. Protein: CASRRASNEKLFF.